This TCR beta chain is drawn from a study of blood T cell repertoires in COVID-19. Study summary: Sample material is recorded as cDNA or gDNA derived from T cells, B-cell-depleted T cells, or PBMCs.

The CDR3 loop spans 15 amino acids. Between the trimmed V and J ends, which lost 10 bases and 5 bases, there was a span of 23 bases. The germline gives CDR1 MNHNY, CDR2 SVGAGI (reference sequence). Assay: immunoSEQ multiplex PCR; the TCRdb copy retains only in-frame clones and omits some. The sample carries 55,000 to 70,000 clones, around 90% recorded once. Only a few counts were recorded for this clone. The TCR sequence derives from a woman in her fifties or sixties with COVID-19, enrolled during active disease. The J gene is TRBJ2-5, the V gene TRBV6-6; the D gene is possibly TRBD2 (6 bases). Material for sequencing was peripheral blood. The CDR3 DNA reads TGTGCCACGGGAGCCGGTACGCTAACCTTGGAGACCCAGTACTTC. Translated, it gives CATGAGTLTLETQYF.